Listed below are T cell receptor beta chains from one sample, sequenced in a study of early T cells in non-severe SARS-CoV-2 infection. TCRdb passed the 5' RACE reads through MiXCR, listing each CDR3 protein once. The data contain roughly 53,000 distinct CDR3 sequences, 8% to 13% of them seen just once; the ten biggest clones take up roughly 4.5%. Sequencing was carried out using whole blood. The receptors originated from an adult who was a healthcare worker with PCR-confirmed SARS-CoV-2 infection or an uninfected control (not recorded which). Both conserved end residues are part of each CDR3. Each record gives: V gene, J gene, CDR3 protein.

v_gene: TRBV5-1; j_gene: TRBJ1-1; CDR3aa: CASSLASQNTEAFF
v_gene: TRBV5-1; j_gene: TRBJ2-7; CDR3aa: CASSFGNDREQYF
v_gene: TRBV18; j_gene: TRBJ2-5; CDR3aa: CASSALGTAKETQYF
v_gene: TRBV2; j_gene: TRBJ2-7; CDR3aa: CASSTGTGTEQYF
v_gene: TRBV5-1; j_gene: TRBJ2-1; CDR3aa: CASSLTGTPSYNEQFF
v_gene: TRBV25-1; j_gene: TRBJ1-6; CDR3aa: CASTSQGFGSPLHF
v_gene: TRBV6-1; j_gene: TRBJ2-3; CDR3aa: CASSDRWGGPRIPDTQYF
v_gene: TRBV6-6; j_gene: TRBJ2-3; CDR3aa: CASSPWTSGYTDTQYF
v_gene: TRBV5-1; j_gene: TRBJ1-1; CDR3aa: CASSFQGNTEAFF
v_gene: TRBV4-2; j_gene: TRBJ2-6; CDR3aa: CASSLRQAGSSGANVLTF
v_gene: TRBV25-1; j_gene: TRBJ1-2; CDR3aa: CASSAYGGAGEGYTF
v_gene: TRBV2; j_gene: TRBJ2-7; CDR3aa: CASGRDLAYEQYF
v_gene: TRBV7-2; j_gene: TRBJ1-1; CDR3aa: CASSLASRVNTEAFF
v_gene: TRBV9; j_gene: TRBJ2-5; CDR3aa: CASSVYREGRETQYF
v_gene: TRBV20-1; j_gene: TRBJ2-2; CDR3aa: CSARQALPGELFF
v_gene: TRBV6-1; j_gene: TRBJ1-5; CDR3aa: CASSGRVDQPQHF
v_gene: TRBV7-6; j_gene: TRBJ1-6; CDR3aa: CASSLGRRGSPLHF
v_gene: TRBV3-1; j_gene: TRBJ2-1; CDR3aa: CASSQLSGTNEQFF
v_gene: TRBV6-2/TRBV6-3; j_gene: TRBJ2-7; CDR3aa: CASSPPGLAGGDEQYF
v_gene: TRBV29-1; j_gene: TRBJ2-7; CDR3aa: CSVGTGDPEQYF
v_gene: TRBV5-1; j_gene: TRBJ2-3; CDR3aa: CASSLPGTSGTDTQYF
v_gene: TRBV10-3; j_gene: TRBJ2-7; CDR3aa: CAISGQTSEQYF
v_gene: TRBV30; j_gene: TRBJ1-1; CDR3aa: CAWSGQGTEAFF
v_gene: TRBV19; j_gene: TRBJ2-5; CDR3aa: CASSIGTATQETQYF
v_gene: TRBV5-8; j_gene: TRBJ1-1; CDR3aa: CASSFYTEAFF
v_gene: TRBV12-3/TRBV12-4; j_gene: TRBJ2-5; CDR3aa: CASGGADYQVTQYF
v_gene: TRBV5-1; j_gene: TRBJ2-7; CDR3aa: CASSLNSYEQYF
v_gene: TRBV9; j_gene: TRBJ1-5; CDR3aa: CASSLDGGQPQHF
v_gene: TRBV12-3/TRBV12-4; j_gene: TRBJ2-7; CDR3aa: CASSRSGASYEQYF
v_gene: TRBV7-9; j_gene: TRBJ1-4; CDR3aa: CASSLVTGRTNEKLFF
v_gene: TRBV6-4; j_gene: TRBJ1-1; CDR3aa: CASREASKSAFF
v_gene: TRBV7-3; j_gene: TRBJ2-7; CDR3aa: CASSLFPGRGYEQYF
v_gene: TRBV2; j_gene: TRBJ2-2; CDR3aa: CASNYIEGGELFF
v_gene: TRBV7-6; j_gene: TRBJ2-2; CDR3aa: CASSPRLAGKNTGELFF
v_gene: TRBV3-1; j_gene: TRBJ1-1; CDR3aa: CASSSPGNADTEAFF
v_gene: TRBV9; j_gene: TRBJ2-4; CDR3aa: CASSVELAGNIQYF
v_gene: TRBV18; j_gene: TRBJ1-6; CDR3aa: CASSPGGRQGDSPLHF
v_gene: TRBV2; j_gene: TRBJ2-4; CDR3aa: CASLPVPGWNIQYF
v_gene: TRBV12-3/TRBV12-4; j_gene: TRBJ1-3; CDR3aa: CASSQQGFGNTIYF
v_gene: TRBV5-5; j_gene: TRBJ2-5; CDR3aa: CASSSRIRRRGETQYF
v_gene: TRBV9; j_gene: TRBJ2-3; CDR3aa: CASSPRAAGATDTQYF
v_gene: TRBV5-1; j_gene: TRBJ1-6; CDR3aa: CASSETGGPGSPLHF
v_gene: TRBV29-1; j_gene: TRBJ1-1; CDR3aa: CGLRGNTEAFF
v_gene: TRBV4-1; j_gene: TRBJ1-1; CDR3aa: CASSQGSAAVNTEAFF
v_gene: TRBV6-2/TRBV6-3; j_gene: TRBJ2-3; CDR3aa: CASSYPSPGIQGSDTQYF
v_gene: TRBV11-2; j_gene: TRBJ2-7; CDR3aa: CASSFRATEDYEQYF
v_gene: TRBV7-9; j_gene: TRBJ1-6; CDR3aa: CASSSGTGDSPLHF
v_gene: TRBV20-1; j_gene: TRBJ2-1; CDR3aa: CSARARDQISSYNEQFF
v_gene: TRBV6-6; j_gene: TRBJ1-3; CDR3aa: CASSESTGYTIYF
v_gene: TRBV12-3/TRBV12-4; j_gene: TRBJ2-7; CDR3aa: CASSSGRTYEQYF
v_gene: TRBV14; j_gene: TRBJ2-1; CDR3aa: CASSQDGTYLYEQFF
v_gene: TRBV5-6; j_gene: TRBJ1-1; CDR3aa: CVSSSTYPANTEAFF
v_gene: TRBV27; j_gene: TRBJ1-1; CDR3aa: CASSNPGTANTEAFF